Sequencing of this T cell receptor (beta chain) was carried out in a study of beta chain features in type 1 diabetes. Study findings and constraints: Patients with type 1 diabetes carried fewer insertions and had more deletions at their VDJ junctions. Patients with Type 1 diabetes showed moderately but significantly shorter TCRB CDR3s in all four CD4+ subsets.

The sequenced template was cDNA made from the entire isolated RNA. Measured with immunoSEQ multiplex PCR; TCRdb has only the in-frame clones, and not every one. The sample holds 150,000 to 190,000 clones, over 9% seen once. This clone occurred a few times. Antigen unknown. The ends lost 0 bases at V and 4 bases at J; junction bases unmatched: 5. The CDR3 has 16 amino acids. The germline CDR1 and CDR2 sequences are MGHRA and YSYEKL. CD4+ naive, central memory, regulatory and stem cell-like memory cells were sorted via CD45RO/CCR7/CD25/CD127/CD95/CD27. The chain carries TRBV4-1 and TRBJ2-7; 11 bases are shared with TRBD2. Source material: central memory CD4+ T cells from blood. The clonotype originates from a man between 25 and 39 years old with type 1 diabetes. This CDR3 is CASSQDLAGGSYEQYF. The DNA of the CDR3 is TGCGCCAGCAGCCAAGATCTAGCGGGAGGATCGTACGAGCAGTACTTC.